Given below is one TCR beta chain in context. Antigen unknown. The sample is drawn from a study of shared clonotypes between healthy human individuals. Study-wide context: For every donor, three CD4 naive, three CD4 memory, two CD8 naive and one CD8 memory plates were used. Regarding the study as a whole: Larger estimated richness was generally seen in naive subsets than in memory subsets.

Produced via immunoSEQ multiplex PCR; TCRdb's table is partial and in-frame only. The top ten clones hold under 2% of a sample with about 2.2 million clones, 90% to 95% of them seen once. After removal of 5 bases from V and 1 base from J, the junction contained 8 bases not matched to a gene. The CDR3 spans 16 residues. In germline, CDR1 is LNHDA, CDR2 SQIVND (reference sequence). In the naive CD8 group, cells lacked CD45RO and were positively selected for CCR7, so terminally differentiated effector memory CD45RA+ cells were left out. What was sequenced was naive CD8+ T cells from PBMCs. This TCR came from a young man in good health. Some clones in this sample may be carry-over from other donors' samples. V is TRBV19 and J is TRBJ1-2, with 9 bases fitting TRBD1. The CDR3 is CASSVLMTGGNYGYTF. The CDR3 bases are TGTGCCAGTAGTGTTCTCATGACAGGGGGTAACTATGGCTACACCTTC.